The T cell receptor (beta chain) described here comes from a study of kidney transplant recipient with SARS-CoV-2 infection (dated by TCRdb to about 2021). There are many counts of this clonotype. Its antigen is still unknown. The input lacks base qualities; no much larger clone sits a single base away. Explained via the paper, the time point label denotes: pre-pandemic baseline sample and day 111 after first positive SARS-CoV-2 test. For CDR1 and CDR2, the germline V gene lists MNHEY and SVGAGI. The CDR3, from cysteine to phenylalanine, totals 15 residues. The retained sequence is limited to the CDR3, 45 bases, with the frame set at the first base. V loses 3 bases of germline sequence and J loses 7 bases, and the interval between the two ends is 15 bases. TCRdb records Illumina MiSeq as the sequencer. The peripheral T cell repertoire was profiled for human TCRbeta genes. The study's processing was this. To account for variability over time, differences in clonotype abundance were tested using beta-binomial modelling. Expanded clonotypes were screened against the ImmuneCODE reference database of SARS-CoV-2-associated TCRs and were mapped to viral genome regions. Additional analyses of the repertoire looked at TRBV gene usage, CDR3 length, CDR3 amino acid overlap between time points, clonotype abundance distributions and Jaccard similarity. TCRdb reanalyzed the raw reads on its own, using fastp at Q25 for trimming and MiXCR for clone calling, and kept in-frame beta chains. All rows with the same CDR3 protein become a single entry with the most common DNA and genes. The V and J calls follow TCRdb's processing rather than the paper's. The sample contains roughly 230,000 distinct CDR3 sequences, around 26% of them found a single time. Around 7.8% of the sample comes from the top ten.

This sample comprised a blood sample, obtained at baseline and between days 110 and 120 from a kidney transplant recipient. The TCR was taken from a male patient aged 25-45 years who had COVID-19 and was a kidney transplant recipient. After a transplant, some T cells may be of graft donor origin. The chain is encoded by TRBV6-5 joined to TRBJ2-2; the D element might be TRBD1 or TRBD2, as each aligns at 5 bases. The bases are TGTGCCAGCAGTTATCGGGACCTTGTAAGCGGGGAGCTGTTTTTT. It codes for CASSYRDLVSGELFF.